This T cell receptor beta chain was sequenced during a study of shared clonotypes between healthy human individuals. Study context: CD4 naive and CD4 memory each took three plates per donor, while CD8 naive took two and CD8 memory one.

Clones were read by immunoSEQ multiplex PCR, and TCRdb kept only the in-frame ones, dropping some. Of about 2.4 million clones in the sample, approximately 90% are singletons; the top ten hold under 0.15%. V lost 2 bases to trimming and J lost 5 bases; unmatched junction nucleotides: 8. From germline, CDR1 is SQVTM and CDR2 ANQGSEA. CDR3 length: 14 residues. On this clone itself: Its antigen is as yet unknown.

Study conclusions and caveats: Non-shared clonotypes showed lower generation probabilities than clonotypes common to all four donors. Limitation of the genetic and exposure-history diversity represented came from the few donors. Researchers sampled only blood; tissue repertoires likely differ.

Sequencing was performed on naive CD4+ T cells sorted from blood. Subset indicated: CD45RA+ positively selected. The chain carries TRBV29-1 and TRBJ1-1; 7 nucleotides align to TRBD1. This receptor was obtained from a man younger than 35 in good health. This CDR3 is CSVENQGGVTEAFF. In DNA, the CDR3 is TGCAGCGTTGAAAATCAGGGGGGTGTGACTGAAGCTTTCTTT.